Listed below are T cell receptor beta chains from one sample, sequenced in a study of breast tumors, draining lymph nodes, adjacent tissues. TCRdb reprocessed the multiplex PCR reads via MiXCR and lists one record per CDR3 protein. The sample gives about 35,000 distinct CDR3 sequences, 36% of which show up once; roughly a tenth is in the top ten. Sequencing was done on a sample of breast tumor tissue. The receptors shown here come from a female donor with breast cancer. Some clones in this sample may be carry-over from other donors' samples. Both conserved end residues are part of each CDR3. The D gene is left open where the match is weak. Clone size is given for some rows only: seen once, a few or many times, or a class if the clone is expanded.

j_call	d_call	v_call	clone_size	cdr3_aa	cdr3_nt
TRBJ1-3	NA	TRBV12-3/TRBV12-4	many	CASSPANTIYF	TGTGCCAGCAGCCCTGCGAACACCATATATTTT
TRBJ2-5	NA	TRBV28	NA	CASTTQYF	TGTGCCAGCACCACCCAGTACTTC
TRBJ2-3	TRBD1	TRBV3-1	few	CASSQEPGQWVDTQYF	TGTGCCAGCAGCCAAGAACCGGGACAGTGGGTCGATACGCAGTATTTT
TRBJ1-4	NA	TRBV20-1	NA	CSARGAANEKLFF	TGCAGTGCTAGAGGGGCGGCTAATGAAAAACTGTTTTTT
TRBJ2-7	TRBD1	TRBV6-5	many	CASSKKPGQGYEQYF	TGTGCCAGCAGTAAAAAACCGGGACAGGGCTACGAGCAGTACTTC
TRBJ2-5	TRBD1	TRBV29-1	many	CSVLGQGKTQYF	TGCAGCGTCCTCGGACAGGGAAAGACCCAGTACTTC
TRBJ2-3	TRBD2	TRBV11-2	many	CASSPSGSYTDTQYF	TGTGCCAGCAGCCCCAGCGGGAGTTACACAGATACGCAGTATTTT
TRBJ2-3	TRBD2	TRBV6-1	NA	CATGGVMGDTQYF	TGTGCCACCGGGGGGGTTATGGGAGATACGCAGTATTTT
TRBJ2-5	TRBD2	TRBV10-3	few	CAISETSGRETQYF	TGTGCCATCAGTGAGACTAGCGGGAGGGAGACCCAGTACTTT
TRBJ2-2	TRBD2	TRBV7-9	NA	CASTHYRGEPGTSGSTGELFF	TGTGCCAGCACCCATTATAGGGGGGAGCCCGGGACTAGCGGGAGTACCGGGGAGCTGTTTTTT
TRBJ1-2	NA	TRBV30	many	CARTGGRSGYTF	TGTGCCCGGACGGGGGGCCGAAGTGGCTACACCTTC
TRBJ2-7	TRBD1	TRBV6-6	many	CASSPGQGFSYEQYF	TGTGCCAGCAGCCCGGGACAGGGGTTCTCCTACGAGCAGTACTTC
TRBJ2-2	NA	TRBV12-5	many	CASGLVVGTAGELFF	TGTGCTAGTGGTTTGGTTGTAGGGACGGCGGGGGAGCTGTTTTTT
TRBJ2-2	TRBD2	TRBV7-2	many	CASSLRRGGDYSTGELFF	TGTGCCAGCAGCTTACGGCGCGGGGGGGATTATAGCACCGGGGAGCTGTTTTTT
TRBJ2-7	TRBD2	TRBV11-3	medium-sized	CASKSGTSSYEQYF	TGTGCCAGCAAGTCCGGGACTAGCTCCTACGAGCAGTACTTC
TRBJ2-1	TRBD2	TRBV20-1	NA	CSASGTSGEGEQFF	TGCAGTGCTTCCGGGACTAGCGGGGAAGGTGAGCAGTTCTTC
TRBJ2-3	TRBD1	TRBV20-1	NA	CSAGDRVSTDAQYF	TGCAGTGCTGGGGACAGGGTAAGCACAGATGCGCAGTATTTT
TRBJ2-7	NA	TRBV4-2	many	CASSLGERSSYEQYF	TGTGCCAGCAGCCTCGGGGAGCGGAGCTCCTACGAGCAGTACTTC
TRBJ1-5	NA	TRBV14	NA	CASSQDRGRSSNQPQHF	TGTGCCAGCAGCCAAGATCGTGGCCGCAGTAGCAATCAGCCCCAGCATTTT
TRBJ2-1	TRBD2	TRBV4-2	few	CASSRDLGLAGVVYNEQFF	TGTGCCAGCAGCCGAGACCTGGGACTAGCGGGAGTGGTCTACAATGAGCAGTTCTTC
TRBJ2-5	NA	TRBV6-1	many	CASSEGVGWLETQYF	TGTGCCAGCAGTGAGGGGGTAGGGTGGTTGGAGACCCAGTACTTC
TRBJ2-2	TRBD1	TRBV10-2	NA	CASSGQGANTGELFF	TGCGCCAGCAGTGGACAGGGGGCAAACACCGGGGAGCTGTTTTTT
TRBJ2-7	NA	TRBV19	NA	CASSTVHGGMGEQYF	TGTGCCAGTAGTACAGTCCACGGGGGTATGGGCGAGCAGTACTTC
TRBJ2-7	NA	TRBV4-1	many	CASSQDTGNYEQYF	TGCGCCAGCAGCCAAGACACAGGAAACTACGAGCAGTACTTC
TRBJ2-7	NA	TRBV28	many	CASSRTGLSSYEQYF	TGTGCCAGCAGCCGCACAGGGCTGAGCTCCTACGAGCAGTACTTC
TRBJ2-7	TRBD2	TRBV20-1	many	CSAEGPGLAGVSYEQYF	TGCAGTGCTGAGGGCCCCGGACTAGCGGGAGTGTCCTACGAGCAGTACTTC
TRBJ1-1	TRBD1	TRBV19	NA	CASSTFLDRGRGTEAFF	TGTGCCAGTAGTACATTCTTAGACAGGGGGCGCGGCACTGAAGCTTTCTTT
TRBJ2-2	TRBD1	TRBV5-4	NA	CASSPRDRTNTGELFF	TGTGCCAGCAGCCCAAGGGACAGGACGAACACCGGGGAGCTGTTTTTT
TRBJ2-1	TRBD1	TRBV28	NA	CASSRDRAYNEQFF	TGTGCCAGCAGCCGGGACAGGGCTTACAATGAGCAGTTCTTC
TRBJ2-5	TRBD1	TRBV6-2/TRBV6-3	many	CASRGTGGSAETQYF	TGTGCCAGCAGGGGGACAGGGGGCTCGGCAGAGACCCAGTACTTC
TRBJ1-6	NA	TRBV5-1	NA	CASSSGYNSPLHF	TGCGCCAGCAGCTCTGGTTATAATTCACCCCTCCACTTT
TRBJ2-7	TRBD1	TRBV6-1	many	CATGQVTSYEQYF	TGTGCCACCGGACAGGTGACCTCCTACGAGCAGTACTTC
TRBJ2-3	TRBD1	TRBV7-2	NA	CASSQDRGSDTQYF	TGTGCCAGCAGCCAAGACAGGGGTTCAGATACGCAGTATTTT
TRBJ2-7	NA	TRBV9	NA	CASSVDERVSSYEQYF	TGTGCCAGCAGCGTAGATGAGCGGGTCAGCTCCTACGAGCAGTACTTC
TRBJ1-6	NA	TRBV19	medium-sized	CASSIGRNSPLHF	TGTGCCAGTAGTATCGGGCGGAATTCACCCCTCCACTTT
TRBJ2-1	NA	TRBV3-1	NA	CASRRTGANNNEQFF	TGTGCCAGCCGCCGGACGGGGGCTAATAACAATGAGCAGTTCTTC
TRBJ2-1	TRBD2	TRBV20-1	NA	CSASPRTSYNEQFF	TGCAGTGCTAGCCCCCGGACTAGCTACAATGAGCAGTTCTTC
TRBJ2-1	NA	TRBV20-1	many	CSASAVSDEQFF	TGCAGTGCTAGTGCTGTTTCGGATGAGCAGTTCTTC
TRBJ2-4	NA	TRBV20-1	NA	CSARRGLAEGGNIQYF	TGCAGTGCTAGACGGGGCCTAGCGGAGGGGGGAAACATTCAGTACTTC
TRBJ2-7	TRBD1	TRBV2	many	CASRRDRASYEQYF	TGTGCCAGCAGGAGGGACAGGGCCTCCTACGAGCAGTACTTC
TRBJ1-5	NA	TRBV28	many	CASSSMLNQPQHF	TGTGCCAGCAGTTCGATGCTTAATCAGCCCCAGCATTTT
TRBJ2-2	TRBD2	TRBV6-4	NA	CASSALAGVVRTGELFF	TGTGCCAGCAGTGCACTAGCGGGAGTTGTTCGGACCGGGGAGCTGTTTTTT
TRBJ2-5	TRBD2	TRBV6-6	many	CASSLAELQETQYF	TGTGCCAGCAGCCTAGCGGAACTCCAAGAGACCCAGTACTTC
TRBJ2-1	TRBD2	TRBV6-6	many	CASRSGSGGSYNEQFF	TGTGCCAGCAGGTCGGGTAGCGGGGGATCCTACAATGAGCAGTTCTTC
TRBJ2-5	NA	TRBV12-3/TRBV12-4	NA	CASSPGLARGETQYF	TGTGCCAGCAGCCCCGGGCTAGCGAGGGGAGAGACCCAGTACTTC
TRBJ2-7	TRBD1	TRBV3-1	many	CASSQGDRASYEQYF	TGTGCCAGCAGCCAAGGGGACAGGGCCTCCTACGAGCAGTACTTC
TRBJ1-3	NA	TRBV7-2	many	CASSWLREFENTIYF	TGTGCCAGCAGCTGGCTTCGGGAGTTTGAAAACACCATATATTTT
TRBJ2-1	TRBD2	TRBV6-5	many	CASKSAGGSYNEQFF	TGTGCCAGCAAATCAGCGGGAGGCTCCTACAATGAGCAGTTCTTC
TRBJ2-7	TRBD1	TRBV27	NA	CASSLKYGQAYYEQYF	TGTGCCAGCAGTTTAAAGTATGGACAGGCCTACTACGAGCAGTACTTC
TRBJ2-4	TRBD2	TRBV19	NA	CASKGRGENIQYF	TGTGCCAGTAAGGGGCGGGGGGAGAACATTCAGTACTTC
TRBJ2-5	NA	TRBV2	many	CASRAAGVGKETQYF	TGTGCCAGCAGAGCCGCTGGGGTTGGGAAAGAGACCCAGTACTTC
TRBJ2-1	TRBD2	TRBV24-1	NA	CATSDSPGLSGSSYNEQFF	TGTGCCACCAGTGACTCCCCAGGGCTAAGCGGGAGCTCCTACAATGAGCAGTTCTTC
TRBJ2-2	TRBD2	TRBV10-2	NA	CASSESGLARTGELFF	TGCGCCAGCAGTGAGTCGGGACTAGCTCGAACCGGGGAGCTGTTTTTT